The T cell receptor (beta chain) described here comes from a study of long-term antiretroviral therapy in people with HIV. Every one of the participants with HIV received treatment in the United States. The samples comprised about 0.85-11 million cryopreserved PBMC ahead of DNA extraction. With respect to this clone: The antigen remains unidentified.

This CDR3 comprises 15 residues. Germline-derived CDR1 and CDR2 are SGHTA and FQGTGA. V gave up 2 bases and J gave up 2 bases, with 9 bases separating them. Study conclusions and caveats: CDR3 lengths in HIV samples spanned a narrower range than controls. ART was followed by higher diversity that remained below transplant donor controls.

The authors ran the immunoSEQ assay, v3.0, at survey level. Some clones are missing from TCRdb's copy, which holds only in-frame ones; the method was immunoSEQ multiplex PCR. The sample includes 9,500 to 12,000 clones, around 81% of them seen just once. This sample comprised unsorted PBMCs, obtained 1.8 years after starting antiretroviral therapy. V is TRBV7-3 and J is TRBJ2-2; no definite D call. The receptor was derived from a man in his forties or fifties with HIV. Here the CDR3 reads CASSLSQPNTGELFF. The CDR3 DNA reads as TGTGCCAGCAGCTTATCCCAGCCAAACACCGGGGAGCTGTTTTTT.